This T cell receptor beta chain was observed in a study of a mutant IDH1 vaccine in newly diagnosed glioma. The CDR3 has 14 residues. In regard to this clone: The antigen is undetermined.

Clones were read by immunoSEQ multiplex PCR, and TCRdb kept only the in-frame ones, dropping some. The data show just under 80,000 clones, around 90% seen once. As to time point: week 5, during vaccination. The content of each vaccine dose was 300 ug of mutant IDH1 20-mer peptide, and topical imiquimod accompanied it. The sequence was obtained from a woman aged 45-65 years with glioma. The rearrangement uses TRBV21-1 and TRBJ2-5; whether TRBD2, the table's D call, matches the DNA was not checked. TRBV21-1 is a listed pseudogene. The sample here was PBMCs, taken from a glioma patient whose treatment included an IDH1 peptide vaccine. The CDR3, as DNA: TGTGCCAGCAGACTACAGAGGGCCAGGGAGACCCAGTACTTC. Translated: CASRLQRARETQYF.